The clone carrying this T cell receptor beta chain has at least ten counts. As yet, its antigen is unknown. The source of the sample is a study of CD8+CD57+ T cells in acquired aplastic anemia. Across the whole study: The average for DNA from sorted CD4+ and CD8+ cells was roughly 3 ug.

Study-level points and caveats: Sharing between patients and controls was observed for around 30 CD8+ CDR3 sequences.

Patients selected for sequencing had displayed CD8+CD57+ cell expansion by flow cytometry. The cohort consisted entirely of patients having severe acquired aplastic anemia. Untreated patients provided the blood samples, with no therapy given before sampling. Using genomic DNA as the template, TCR beta VDJ and CDR3 profiling was carried out. TCRdb passed the reads through MiXCR, listing each CDR3 protein once. The table lists about 240,000 distinct CDR3 sequences, around 45% of them singletons, with 6.5% to 10% in the top ten. This CDR3 region has 14 residues. CDR1 is SGHTA, CDR2 FQGTGA, per germline. Deletions cut 5 bases from V and 6 bases from J, with 14 bases between.

The gene calls are TRBV7-3 and TRBJ2-1; D is uncertain. Sequencing was done on a sample of sorted CD4+, CD8+, or CD8+CD57+ T cells (not recorded which) from PBMCs. The TCR originated in a human donor with aplastic anemia. This CDR3 reads CASSRQDNPNEQFF. CDR3 nucleotide sequence: TGTGCCAGCAGCCGCCAGGATAATCCCAATGAGCAGTTCTTC.